Listed here is a single TCR beta chain. Sequencing was performed with immunoSEQ multiplex PCR; in TCRdb, only in-frame clones are kept and a portion is missing. The sample has some 64,000 clones; 90% are singletons. This entry is derived from a study of control samples from healthy donors and cancer patients. The sequence derives from a woman aged 45 to 65 with colorectal cancer. Sequencing used PBMCs.

CDR3 DNA: TGTGCCAGTAGTATCGGACAGGGGAGTCCCTATAATTCACCCCTCCACTTT. Its protein product is CASSIGQGSPYNSPLHF. This chain links TRBV19 with TRBJ1-6; 9 bases map to TRBD1. The CDR3 spans 17 residues. Germline lookup yields CDR1 LNHDA and CDR2 SQIVND (reference sequence). Unmatched junction bases numbered 5, after V lost 3 bases and J lost 2 bases. Combining the CDR3 with reference TRBV19 and TRBJ1-6 gives the whole variable domain DGGITQSPKYLFRKEGQNVTLSCEQNLNHDAMYWYRQDPGQGLRLIYYSQIVNDFQKGDIAEGYSVSREKKESFPLTVTSAQKNPTAFYLCASSIGQGSPYNSPLHFGNGTRLTVT.